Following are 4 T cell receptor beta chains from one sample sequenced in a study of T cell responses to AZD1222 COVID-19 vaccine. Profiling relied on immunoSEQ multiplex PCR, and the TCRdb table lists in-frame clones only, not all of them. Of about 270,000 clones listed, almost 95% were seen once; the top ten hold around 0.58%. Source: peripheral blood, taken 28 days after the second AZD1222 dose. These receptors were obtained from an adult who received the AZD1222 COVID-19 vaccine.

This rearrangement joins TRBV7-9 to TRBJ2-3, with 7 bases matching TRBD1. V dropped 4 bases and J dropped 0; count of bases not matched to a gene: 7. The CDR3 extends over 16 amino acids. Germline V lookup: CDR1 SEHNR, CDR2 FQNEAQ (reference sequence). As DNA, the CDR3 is TGTGCCAGCAGCTCTAGGACAGGAATAAGCACAGATACGCAGTATTTT. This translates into CASSSRTGISTDTQYF.

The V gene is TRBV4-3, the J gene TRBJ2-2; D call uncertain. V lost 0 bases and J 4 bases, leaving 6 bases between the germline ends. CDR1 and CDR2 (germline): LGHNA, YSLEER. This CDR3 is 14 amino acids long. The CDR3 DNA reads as TGCGCCAGCAGCCAAGATATATTCACCGGGGAGCTGTTTTTT. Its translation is CASSQDIFTGELFF.

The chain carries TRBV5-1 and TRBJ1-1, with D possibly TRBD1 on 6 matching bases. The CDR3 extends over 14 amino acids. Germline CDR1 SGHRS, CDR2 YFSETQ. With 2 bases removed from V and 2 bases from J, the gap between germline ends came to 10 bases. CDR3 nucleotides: TGCGCCAGCAGCTTCCAGGGACACAACACTGAAGCTTTCTTT. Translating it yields CASSFQGHNTEAFF.

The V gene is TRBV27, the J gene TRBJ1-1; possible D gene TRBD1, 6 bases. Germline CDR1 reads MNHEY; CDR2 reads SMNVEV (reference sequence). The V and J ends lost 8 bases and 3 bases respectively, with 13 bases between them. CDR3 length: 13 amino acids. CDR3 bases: TGTGCCAGCTTCCAGGGGCACTACACTGAAGCTTTCTTT. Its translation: CASFQGHYTEAFF.